This paragraph covers one TCR beta chain sequence. Its antigen is as yet unknown. Researchers ran the PCR with 60 Vbeta and 13 Jbeta primers. The method was immunoSEQ multiplex PCR; TCRdb's version includes in-frame clones alone and lacks a portion of them. The sample includes 150,000 to 200,000 clones, more than 60% of them seen just once. The data originate from a study of cytomegalovirus exposure and HLA in healthy donors. Findings and limits, study-wide: Researchers reportedly found TCR beta sequences accurately predicted most subjects' HLA-A and HLA-B alleles.

Germline assignment: CDR1 SGHRS and CDR2 YFSETQ. The CDR3 runs 15 residues. V shed 1 base and J 1 base; nucleotides not matched to a gene: 2. Sequencing was performed on PBMCs. The TCR was taken from a woman aged 25 to 45 in good health and CMV-seropositive. The chain links TRBV5-1 to TRBJ1-2; 9 nucleotides align to TRBD1. The CDR3 bases are TGCGCCAGCAGCTTGAGGACAGGGGTTAACTATGGCTACACCTTC. This codes for CASSLRTGVNYGYTF.